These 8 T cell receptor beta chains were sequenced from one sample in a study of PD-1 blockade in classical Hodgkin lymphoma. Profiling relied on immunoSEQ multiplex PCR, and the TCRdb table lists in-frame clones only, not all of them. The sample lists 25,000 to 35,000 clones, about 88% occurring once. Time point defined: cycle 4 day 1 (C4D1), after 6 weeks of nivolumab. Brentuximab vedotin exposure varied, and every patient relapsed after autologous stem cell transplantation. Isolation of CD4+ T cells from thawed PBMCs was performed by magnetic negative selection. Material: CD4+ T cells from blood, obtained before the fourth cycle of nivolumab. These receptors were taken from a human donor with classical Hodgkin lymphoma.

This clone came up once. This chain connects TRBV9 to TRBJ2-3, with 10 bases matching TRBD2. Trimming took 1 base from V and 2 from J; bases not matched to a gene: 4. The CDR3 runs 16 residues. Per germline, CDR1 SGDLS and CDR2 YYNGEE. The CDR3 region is CASSVQLAGDTDTQYF. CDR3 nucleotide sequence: TGTGCCAGCAGCGTACAGCTAGCGGGGGACACAGATACGCAGTATTTT.

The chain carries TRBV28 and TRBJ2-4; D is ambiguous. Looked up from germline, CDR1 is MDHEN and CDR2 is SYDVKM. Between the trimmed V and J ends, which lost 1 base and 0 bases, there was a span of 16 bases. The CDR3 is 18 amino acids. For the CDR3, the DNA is TGTGCCAGCAGTTTATCCCACGCTGGACGGATAGCCAAAAACATTCAGTACTTC. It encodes CASSLSHAGRIAKNIQYF.

Here the CDR3 reads CASSQVRASSYEQYF. In nucleotides, the CDR3 is TGCGCCAGCAGCCAAGTCCGGGCTAGCTCCTACGAGCAGTACTTC. This rearrangement joins TRBV4-3 to TRBJ2-7; D call uncertain. Germline V CDR1 and CDR2: LGHNA, YSLEER. V was clipped by 1 base and J by 0 bases, with 10 bases between them. The CDR3 covers 15 residues.

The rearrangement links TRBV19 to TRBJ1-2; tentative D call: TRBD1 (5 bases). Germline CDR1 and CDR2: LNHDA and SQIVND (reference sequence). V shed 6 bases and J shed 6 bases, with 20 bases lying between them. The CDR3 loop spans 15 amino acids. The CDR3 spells CASSRGGLWGDGYTF. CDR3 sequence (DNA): TGTGCCAGTAGCCGGGGAGGCCTTTGGGGGGATGGCTACACCTTC. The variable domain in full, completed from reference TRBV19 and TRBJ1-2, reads DGGITQSPKYLFRKEGQNVTLSCEQNLNHDAMYWYRQDPGQGLRLIYYSQIVNDFQKGDIAEGYSVSREKKESFPLTVTSAQKNPTAFYLCASSRGGLWGDGYTFGSGTRLTVV.

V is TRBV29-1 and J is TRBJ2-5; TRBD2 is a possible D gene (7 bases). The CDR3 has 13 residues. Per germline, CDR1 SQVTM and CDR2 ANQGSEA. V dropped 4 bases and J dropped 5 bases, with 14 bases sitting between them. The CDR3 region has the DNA TGCAGCGTTGCCGGCGGGGGCGCTGAGACCCAGTACTTC. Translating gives CSVAGGGAETQYF.

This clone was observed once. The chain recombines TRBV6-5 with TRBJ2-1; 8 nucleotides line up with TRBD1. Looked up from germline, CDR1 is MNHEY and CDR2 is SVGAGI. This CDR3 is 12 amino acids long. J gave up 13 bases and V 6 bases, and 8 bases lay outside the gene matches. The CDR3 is CASSQRTGQQFF. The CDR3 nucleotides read TGTGCCAGCAGCCAGAGGACAGGGCAACAGTTCTTC.

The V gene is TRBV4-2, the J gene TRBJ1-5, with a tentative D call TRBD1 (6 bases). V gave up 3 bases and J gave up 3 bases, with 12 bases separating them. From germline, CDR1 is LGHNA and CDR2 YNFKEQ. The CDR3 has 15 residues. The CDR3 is CASSHPGQYNQPQHF. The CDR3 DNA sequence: TGTGCCAGCAGCCATCCCGGACAGTACAATCAGCCCCAGCATTTT.

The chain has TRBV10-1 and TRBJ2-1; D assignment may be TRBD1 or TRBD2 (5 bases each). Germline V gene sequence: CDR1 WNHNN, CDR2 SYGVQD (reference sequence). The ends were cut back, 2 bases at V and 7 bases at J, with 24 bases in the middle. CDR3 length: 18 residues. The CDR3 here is CASSEPSGDPHPMNEQFF. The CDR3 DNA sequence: TGCGCCAGCAGTGAGCCGTCCGGGGACCCACACCCAATGAATGAGCAGTTCTTC.